A single sample gave rise to the 26 T cell receptor beta chains below, sequenced in a study of cytotoxic CD8 clonotypes in ibrutinib-treated CLL listed by TCRdb under 2021. The library was obtained by the immunoSEQ multiplex PCR assay. This is the immuneACCESS table as TCRdb keeps it, with only in-frame sequences that have V and J called. A part of the clones is gone; compared with another copy, unresolved V genes explain less than half, and the rest is unexplained. Within this sample are a few hundred thousand clones, with 80% of them counted one time only. The ten largest clones capture 6.5% to 8% of the sample. This material consisted of PBMCs, taken before ibrutinib treatment. Receptors were obtained from a human donor with chronic lymphocytic leukemia.

V gene TRBV2 combines with J gene TRBJ2-7; the D call may be TRBD1 or TRBD2 (5 bases each). V lost 3 bases, J lost 0 bases, and 12 bases lay in between. Germline CDR1 reads SNHLY; CDR2 reads FYNNEI. CDR3 length equals 15 residues. Here the CDR3 DNA reads TGTGCCAGCAGTGATAAGGGGAGCCGCTCCTACGAGCAGTACTTC. Amino acids: CASSDKGSRSYEQYF.

The chain combines TRBV7-9 with TRBJ1-2, with D tentatively TRBD1 (5 bases). This CDR3 region has 16 residues. The germline V gene has CDR1 SEHNR and CDR2 FQNEAQ (reference sequence). Trimming took 6 bases from V and 4 from J, leaving 21 bases between them. CDR3 DNA sequence: TGTGCCAGCAGACCATTTTCGGGAGGAAGGGGCTATGGCTACACCTTC. Protein: CASRPFSGGRGYGYTF.

The chain recombines TRBV6-6 with TRBJ2-7; maybe TRBD2 (5 bases). V was cut by 6 bases and J by 2 bases, with 17 bases left in between. Germline V lookup: CDR1 MNHNY, CDR2 SVGAGI (reference sequence). The CDR3 is 15 residues long. The CDR3 DNA sequence: TGTGCCAGCAGCCCAACGAACGAACTAGCCTACGAGCAGTACTTC. It specifies CASSPTNELAYEQYF.

The rearrangement uses TRBV5-1 and TRBJ1-2, with D hard to call. This CDR3 comprises 14 residues. Trimming left V 1 base short and J 0 bases short, with 7 bases between. Germline CDR1 SGHRS, CDR2 YFSETQ. DNA for the CDR3: TGCGCCAGCAGCTTGAGAGGGCCTAACTATGGCTACACCTTC. It specifies CASSLRGPNYGYTF.

This sequence joins TRBV28 and TRBJ2-3; D is uncertain. Deletions cut 5 bases from V and 0 bases from J, with 12 bases between. The CDR3 has 15 amino acids. CDR1 is MDHEN and CDR2 is SYDVKM in the germline V gene. The CDR3: CASSPEDTSTDTQYF. The CDR3 region has the DNA TGTGCCAGCAGTCCTGAAGATACTAGCACAGATACGCAGTATTTT.

V usage is TRBV28 and J usage is TRBJ1-5, with D possibly TRBD1 on 5 matching bases. With 3 bases removed from V and 9 bases from J, the gap between germline ends came to 21 bases. CDR3 length: 16 residues. CDR1 and CDR2 (germline): MDHEN, SYDVKM. Here the CDR3 reads CASSFRQSWGVLPQHF. Written as DNA, the CDR3 is TGTGCCAGCAGTTTTCGGCAGAGCTGGGGGGTTTTGCCCCAGCATTTT.

Only a few counts were recorded for this clone. V gene TRBV6-1 combines with J gene TRBJ1-1; D uncertain. The germline V gene has CDR1 MNHNS and CDR2 SASEGT. With 2 bases removed from V and 3 bases from J, the gap between germline ends came to 10 bases. There are 14 residues in the CDR3. The CDR3 coding sequence is TGTGCCAGCAGTGAACAGGTTCCGGACACTGAAGCTTTCTTT. Amino acids: CASSEQVPDTEAFF.

The DNA for the CDR3 is TGTGCCAGCAGTTTGAACCCCGCGATTGGGAACATTCAGTACTTC. This gives the protein CASSLNPAIGNIQYF. J is TRBJ2-4 and V is TRBV27, with unresolved D. The V and J ends lost 3 bases and 7 bases respectively, with 16 bases between them. The CDR3 is made up of 15 amino acids. Germline V lookup: CDR1 MNHEY, CDR2 SMNVEV (reference sequence).

This chain uses TRBV19 with TRBJ1-1, with D unclear. The CDR3 covers 12 residues. From germline, CDR1 is LNHDA and CDR2 SQIVND (reference sequence). Trimming left V 5 bases short and J 11 bases short, with 15 bases between. The DNA of the CDR3 is TGTGCCAGTAGTTCGACCGTTTTCGCGGCTTTCTTT. Amino acid sequence: CASSSTVFAAFF.

V and J are TRBV2 and TRBJ2-7, with 7 positions matching TRBD2. The CDR3 is 15 amino acids. Germline V gene sequence: CDR1 SNHLY, CDR2 FYNNEI. Trimming removed 8 bases from V and 2 bases from J; junction bases left unmatched: 12. The CDR3 is CASGEIAGGPYEQYF. CDR3 DNA: TGTGCCAGCGGGGAGATAGCGGGCGGGCCCTACGAGCAGTACTTC.

This clone has only one observation. This chain connects TRBV5-1 to TRBJ2-5, with D possibly being TRBD2 (5 bases). The CDR3 has 15 residues. With 4 bases removed from V and 2 bases from J, the gap between germline ends came to 15 bases. CDR1 is SGHRS and CDR2 is YFSETQ in the germline V gene. CDR3: CASSILFGEQETQYF. The DNA of the CDR3 is TGCGCCAGCAGCATACTCTTCGGGGAGCAAGAGACCCAGTACTTC.

This chain joins TRBV28 and TRBJ2-7; 7 bases match TRBD2. Trimming at V came to 2 bases and at J to 0 bases, leaving 4 bases not matched to a gene. This CDR3 contains 15 residues. The germline gives CDR1 MDHEN, CDR2 SYDVKM. This chain's CDR3 is CASSLARDYSYEQYF. The CDR3 DNA is TGTGCCAGCAGTTTAGCCCGGGACTACTCCTACGAGCAGTACTTC.

V usage is TRBV5-4 and J usage is TRBJ2-7; maybe TRBD1 (6 bases). The V end was cut by 4 bases, the J end by 6 bases, with 17 bases between. CDR1 is SGHNT, CDR2 YYREEE, per germline (reference sequence). The CDR3 is 14 amino acids. DNA for the CDR3: TGTGCCAGCAGCCCGCCCGGGACACGCGGCGAGCAGTACTTC. Residues: CASSPPGTRGEQYF.

The V call is TRBV4-3, the J call TRBJ1-2; 7 bases agree with TRBD1. The CDR3 extends over 16 amino acids. Germline loops: CDR1 LGHNA, CDR2 YSLEER. Unmatched junction bases numbered 11, after V lost 4 bases and J lost 3 bases. The DNA of the CDR3 is TGCGCCAGCAGCCTCTCCCCTGGGGACAGCCACTATGGCTACACCTTC. Residues: CASSLSPGDSHYGYTF.

This clone was observed many times. V usage is TRBV30 and J usage is TRBJ2-1; 8 bases agree with TRBD2. The CDR3 sequence is 17 residues long. CDR1 and CDR2 from the germline V gene are GTSNPN and SVGIG (reference sequence). V trimming: 1 base; J trimming: 8 bases; junction bases outside the gene matches: 16. CDR3 bases: TGTGCCTGGAGTGCCGATAATAGCGGGATTTCTTTCTATGAGCAGTTCTTC. It encodes CAWSADNSGISFYEQFF.

The genes are TRBV7-2 and TRBJ2-7; the D gene is possibly TRBD2 (6 bases). V was cut by 2 bases and J by 7 bases, with 21 bases left in between. The CDR3 extends over 16 amino acids. Germline CDR1 is SGHTA and CDR2 is FQGNSA. DNA of the CDR3: TGTGCCAGCAGCTTACAACGGGAGATTCTCGCGGGGGAGCAGTACTTC. It encodes CASSLQREILAGEQYF.

The rearrangement links TRBV10-3 to TRBJ2-1; D is possibly TRBD1 (6 bases). The CDR3 runs 13 residues. Germline V gives CDR1 ENHRY, CDR2 SYGVKD. Trimming took 2 bases from V and 7 from J, leaving 9 bases between them. CDR3 bases: TGTGCCATCAGTGAGCCAGGACAGAATGAGCAGTTCTTC. Its protein is CAISEPGQNEQFF.

This chain links TRBV7-2 with TRBJ2-3; 9 bases agree with TRBD1. This CDR3 comprises 15 residues. With V trimmed by 0 bases and J by 6 bases, 4 bases remained unmatched. The germline gives CDR1 SGHTA, CDR2 FQGNSA. The CDR3 loop is CASSLAGTGLDTQYF. In DNA, the CDR3 is TGTGCCAGCAGCTTAGCTGGGACAGGGTTGGATACGCAGTATTTT.

The chain uses TRBV9 and TRBJ2-2, with D perhaps TRBD2 (6 bases). Deletions cut 0 bases from V and 6 bases from J, with 15 bases between. Germline CDR1 and CDR2: SGDLS and YYNGEE. The CDR3 is made up of 16 amino acids. The CDR3 DNA follows: TGTGCCAGCAGCGTAGTATACGGGAGTAGTCCCGGGGAGCTGTTTTTT. Translated, it gives CASSVVYGSSPGELFF.

The chain links TRBV28 to TRBJ2-5, with 14 bases fitting TRBD2. CDR3 length: 17 amino acids. The trim removed 0 bases at V and 1 base at J, leaving 1 base unmatched. Germline V gives CDR1 MDHEN, CDR2 SYDVKM. CDR3 sequence (DNA): TGTGCCAGCAGTTTATGGGGGACTAGCGGGAGCCAAGAGACCCAGTACTTC. This gives the protein CASSLWGTSGSQETQYF. Variable domain in full (rest from reference TRBV28 and TRBJ2-5): DVKVTQSSRYLVKRTGEKVFLECVQDMDHENMFWYRQDPGLGLRLIYFSYDVKMKEKGDIPEGYSVSREKKERFSLILESASTNQTSMYLCASSLWGTSGSQETQYFGPGTRLLVL.

The gene calls are TRBV19 and TRBJ2-4; 9 positions match TRBD1. Trimming cost V 5 bases and J 7 bases; bases outside gene matches: 6. Germline V gene sequence: CDR1 LNHDA, CDR2 SQIVND (reference sequence). The CDR3 spans 14 residues. The CDR3 here is CASSVGQGRNIQYF. For the CDR3, the DNA is TGTGCCAGTAGTGTTGGACAGGGGCGGAACATTCAGTACTTC.

The V call is TRBV6-6, the J call TRBJ2-1; unclear D gene. CDR3 length: 13 residues. V lost 2 bases and J lost 8, with 10 bases in between. From germline, CDR1 is MNHNY and CDR2 SVGAGI (reference sequence). The CDR3 region is CASSYGPGYEQFF. CDR3 in DNA: TGTGCCAGCAGTTACGGACCCGGGTATGAGCAGTTCTTC.

This clone was recorded a few times. This rearrangement joins TRBV18 to TRBJ2-7, with 9 bases identical to TRBD1. The CDR3 runs 14 residues. Germline values: CDR1 KGHSH, CDR2 LQKENI. After removal of 2 bases from V and 4 bases from J, the junction contained 3 bases not matched to a gene. The CDR3 coding sequence is TGTGCCAGCTCACCATGGGACAGGGTATACGAGCAGTACTTC. It translates to CASSPWDRVYEQYF.

The rearrangement joins TRBV4-2 to TRBJ2-1; TRBD1 agrees at 8 bases. Trimming at V came to 1 base and at J to 5 bases, leaving 4 bases not matched to a gene. Looked up from germline, CDR1 is LGHNA and CDR2 is YNFKEQ. CDR3 length: 15 residues. In DNA, the CDR3 is TGTGCCAGCAGCCAAGCAGGGGGCGACCACAATGAGCAGTTCTTC. Amino acid sequence: CASSQAGGDHNEQFF.

This clone was recorded only once. The chain combines TRBV6-5 with TRBJ2-7; 7 bases are shared with TRBD2. CDR1 and CDR2 from the germline V gene are MNHEY and SVGAGI. J lost 2 bases, V lost 4 bases, and 2 bases had no gene match. The CDR3 totals 13 residues. CDR3 residues: CASSWRETYEQYF. Written as DNA, the CDR3 is TGTGCCAGCAGTTGGCGGGAGACCTACGAGCAGTACTTC.

The CDR3 loop is CAWSPSANTGELFF. As DNA, the CDR3 is TGTGCCTGGAGTCCCAGCGCGAACACCGGGGAGCTGTTTTTT. The V gene is TRBV30, the J gene TRBJ2-2; D unresolved. The V gene lost 2 bases and the J gene lost 0 bases, with 7 bases spanning the gap. CDR1 is GTSNPN and CDR2 is SVGIG in the germline V gene (reference sequence). CDR3 length: 14 amino acids.